This T cell receptor (beta chain) was sequenced in a study of early T cells in non-severe SARS-CoV-2 infection. TCRdb re-called the 5' RACE reads with MiXCR, one entry per CDR3 protein. The table has approximately 67,000 distinct CDR3 sequences, approximately 9.1% seen once; the top ten hold around 3.5%. The germline V gene has CDR1 SGHTA and CDR2 FQGTGA. V shed 5 bases, J shed 5 bases, and the junction held 5 bases outside the gene matches. CDR3 size: 15 residues. The clonotype originates from an adult who was a healthcare worker with PCR-confirmed SARS-CoV-2 infection or an uninfected control (not recorded which). Sequenced material: whole blood. The V and J genes are TRBV7-3 and TRBJ2-1; the match to TRBD2 covers 11 bases. CDR3 in amino acids: CASSLGTSGHNEQFF. CDR3 nucleotides: TGTGCCAGCAGCCTAGGGACTAGCGGTCACAATGAGCAGTTCTTC. The complete variable domain, with remaining parts taken from reference TRBV7-3 and TRBJ2-1, reads GAGVSQTPSNKVTEKGKYVELRCDPISGHTALYWYRQSLGQGPEFLIYFQGTGAADDSGLPNDRFFAVRPEGSVSTLKIQRTERGDSAVYLCASSLGTSGHNEQFFGPGTRLTVL.